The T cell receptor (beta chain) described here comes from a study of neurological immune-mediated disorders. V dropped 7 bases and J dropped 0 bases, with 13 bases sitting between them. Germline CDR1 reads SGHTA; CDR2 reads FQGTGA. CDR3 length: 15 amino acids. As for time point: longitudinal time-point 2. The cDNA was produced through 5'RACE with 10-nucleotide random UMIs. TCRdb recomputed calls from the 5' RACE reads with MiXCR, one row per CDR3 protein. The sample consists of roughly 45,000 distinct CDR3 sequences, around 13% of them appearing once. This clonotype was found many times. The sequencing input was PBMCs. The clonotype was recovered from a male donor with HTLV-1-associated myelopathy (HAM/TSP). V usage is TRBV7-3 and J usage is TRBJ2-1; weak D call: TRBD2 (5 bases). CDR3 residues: CASMMSGPSYNEQFF. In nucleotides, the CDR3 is TGTGCCAGCATGATGAGCGGACCCTCCTACAATGAGCAGTTCTTC.